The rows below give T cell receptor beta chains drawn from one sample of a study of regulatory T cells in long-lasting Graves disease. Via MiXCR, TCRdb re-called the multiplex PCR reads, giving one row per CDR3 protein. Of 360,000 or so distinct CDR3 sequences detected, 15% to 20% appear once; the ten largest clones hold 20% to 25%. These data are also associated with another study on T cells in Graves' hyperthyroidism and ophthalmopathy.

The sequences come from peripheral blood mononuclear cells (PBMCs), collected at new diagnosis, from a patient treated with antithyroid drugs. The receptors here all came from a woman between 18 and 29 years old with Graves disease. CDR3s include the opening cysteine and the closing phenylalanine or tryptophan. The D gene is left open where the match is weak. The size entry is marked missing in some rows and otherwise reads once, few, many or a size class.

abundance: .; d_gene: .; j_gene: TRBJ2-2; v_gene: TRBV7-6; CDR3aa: CASSSPDSNTGELFF; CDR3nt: TGTGCCAGCAGCAGTCCGGACAGCAACACCGGGGAGCTGTTTTTT
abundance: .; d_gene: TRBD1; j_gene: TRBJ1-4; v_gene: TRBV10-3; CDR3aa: CAIKGADNEKLFF; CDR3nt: TGTGCCATCAAGGGGGCAGATAATGAAAAACTGTTTTTT
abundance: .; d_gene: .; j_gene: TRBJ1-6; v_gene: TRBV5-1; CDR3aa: CASSPGGDSSLHF; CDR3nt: TGTGCCAGCAGCCCCGGCGGCGATTCATCCCTCCACTTT
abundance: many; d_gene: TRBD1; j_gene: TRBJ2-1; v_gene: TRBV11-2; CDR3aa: CANSRDRPNEQFF; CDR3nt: TGTGCCAACAGCCGGGACAGACCCAATGAGCAGTTCTTC
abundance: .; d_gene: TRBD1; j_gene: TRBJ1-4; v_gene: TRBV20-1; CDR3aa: CSARVETGFEKLFF; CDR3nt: TGCAGTGCTAGAGTTGAGACAGGGTTTGAAAAACTGTTTTTT
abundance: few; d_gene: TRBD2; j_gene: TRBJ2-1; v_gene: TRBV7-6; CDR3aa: CASSPREAGMVGNEQFF; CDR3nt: TGTGCCAGCAGCCCGCGGGAGGCAGGCATGGTCGGCAATGAGCAGTTCTTC
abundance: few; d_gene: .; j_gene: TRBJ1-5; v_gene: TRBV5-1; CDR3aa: CASSLEPSQPQHF; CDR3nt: TGCGCCAGCAGCTTGGAGCCCAGTCAGCCCCAGCATTTT
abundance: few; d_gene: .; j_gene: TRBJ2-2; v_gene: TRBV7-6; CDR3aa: CASSSGTDRTGELFF; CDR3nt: TGTGCCAGCAGCTCCGGGACGGACCGAACCGGGGAGCTGTTTTTT
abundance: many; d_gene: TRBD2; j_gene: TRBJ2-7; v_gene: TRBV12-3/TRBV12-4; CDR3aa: CASKLAGGFYEQYF; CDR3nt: TGTGCCAGCAAACTAGCGGGAGGATTCTACGAGCAGTACTTC
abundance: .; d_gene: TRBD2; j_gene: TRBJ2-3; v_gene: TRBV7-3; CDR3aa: CASSMLAGGTDTQYF; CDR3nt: TGTGCCAGCAGCATGCTAGCGGGGGGCACAGATACGCAGTATTTT
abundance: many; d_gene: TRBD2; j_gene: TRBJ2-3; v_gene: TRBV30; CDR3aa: CALYSGGADTQYF; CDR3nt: TGTGCCTTGTATAGCGGGGGGGCAGATACGCAGTATTTT
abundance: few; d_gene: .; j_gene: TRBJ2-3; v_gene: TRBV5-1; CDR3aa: CASSSDSYSTDTQYF; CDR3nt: TGCGCCAGCAGCTCGGACAGCTACAGCACAGATACGCAGTATTTT
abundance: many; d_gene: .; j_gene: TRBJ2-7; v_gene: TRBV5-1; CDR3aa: CASSGLTDSYEQYF; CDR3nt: TGCGCCAGCAGCGGCTTGACAGATTCCTACGAGCAGTACTTC
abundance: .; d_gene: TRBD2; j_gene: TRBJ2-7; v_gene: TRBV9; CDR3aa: CASSVAASGDYEQYF; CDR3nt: TGTGCCAGCAGCGTAGCGGCTAGCGGCGACTACGAGCAGTACTTC
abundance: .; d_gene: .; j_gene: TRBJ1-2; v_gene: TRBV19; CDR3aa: CASDGGYGYTF; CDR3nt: TGTGCCAGTGACGGGGGCTATGGCTACACCTTC
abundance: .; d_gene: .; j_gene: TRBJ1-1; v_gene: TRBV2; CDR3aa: CASSGSRTGRRSEAFF; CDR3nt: TGTGCCAGCAGTGGGTCTCGAACAGGGAGGAGGTCTGAAGCTTTCTTT
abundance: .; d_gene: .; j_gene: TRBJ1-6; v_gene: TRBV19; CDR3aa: CASSAYLSSYNSPLHF; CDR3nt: TGTGCCAGTAGTGCCTATCTGAGCTCCTATAATTCACCCCTCCACTTT
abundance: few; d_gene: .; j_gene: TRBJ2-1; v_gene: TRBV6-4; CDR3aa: CASSDSQVSSYNEQFF; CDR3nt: TGTGCCAGCAGTGACTCACAGGTTAGCTCCTACAATGAGCAGTTCTTC
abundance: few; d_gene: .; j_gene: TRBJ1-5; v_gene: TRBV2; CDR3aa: CASSDWDSNQPQHF; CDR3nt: TGTGCCAGCAGTGATTGGGACTCCAATCAGCCCCAGCATTTT
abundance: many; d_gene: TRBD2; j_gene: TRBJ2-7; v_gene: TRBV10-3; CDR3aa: CAISESRAGGGYEQYF; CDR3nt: TGTGCCATCAGTGAGTCGAGGGCGGGAGGGGGTTACGAGCAGTACTTC
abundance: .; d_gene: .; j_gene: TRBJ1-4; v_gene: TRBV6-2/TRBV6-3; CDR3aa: CASSYRATNEKLFF; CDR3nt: TGTGCCAGCAGTTACCGAGCAACTAATGAAAAACTGTTTTTT
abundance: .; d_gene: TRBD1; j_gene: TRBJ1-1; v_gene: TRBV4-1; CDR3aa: CASSQLRGQGYTEAFF; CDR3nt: TGCGCCAGCAGCCAACTTAGGGGACAGGGGTACACTGAAGCTTTCTTT
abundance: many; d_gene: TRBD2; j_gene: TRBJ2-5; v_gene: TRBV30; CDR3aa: CAWSVLRGRVKETQYF; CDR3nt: TGTGCCTGGAGTGTACTCCGCGGGAGGGTAAAAGAGACCCAGTACTTC
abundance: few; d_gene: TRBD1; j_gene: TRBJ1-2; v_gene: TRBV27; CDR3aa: CASSLSGTGGRGYTF; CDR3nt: TGTGCCAGCAGTTTATCAGGGACAGGGGGTCGGGGCTACACCTTC
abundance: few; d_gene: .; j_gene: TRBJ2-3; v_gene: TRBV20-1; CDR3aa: CSADKGTDTQYF; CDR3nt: TGCAGTGCGGACAAGGGCACAGATACGCAGTATTTT
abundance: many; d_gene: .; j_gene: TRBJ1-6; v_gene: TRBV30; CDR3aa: CAWSRGRNSPLHF; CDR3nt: TGTGCCTGGAGTCGCGGTAGGAATTCACCCCTCCACTTT
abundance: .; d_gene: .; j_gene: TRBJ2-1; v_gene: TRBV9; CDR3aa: CASSVSDSIYNEQFF; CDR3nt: TGTGCCAGCAGCGTTAGCGACAGCATCTACAATGAGCAGTTCTTC
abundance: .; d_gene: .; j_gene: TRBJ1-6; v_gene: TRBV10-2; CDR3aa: CASTNLDTWSSYNSPLHF; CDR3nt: TGCGCCAGCACCAACCTGGACACATGGAGCTCCTATAATTCACCCCTCCACTTT
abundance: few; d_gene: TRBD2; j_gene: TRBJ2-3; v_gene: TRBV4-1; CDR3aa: CASSQESAGGRYTQYF; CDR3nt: TGCGCCAGCAGCCAAGAGTCTGCGGGGGGGCGTTATACGCAGTATTTT
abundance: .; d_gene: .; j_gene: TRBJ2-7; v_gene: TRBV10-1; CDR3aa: CASAEGGRANEQYF; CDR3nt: TGCGCCAGCGCCGAGGGGGGGCGGGCCAACGAGCAGTACTTC
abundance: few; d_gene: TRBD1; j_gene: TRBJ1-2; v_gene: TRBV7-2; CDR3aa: CASSFARTGVYGYTF; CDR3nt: TGTGCCAGCAGCTTTGCGCGGACAGGGGTATATGGCTACACCTTC
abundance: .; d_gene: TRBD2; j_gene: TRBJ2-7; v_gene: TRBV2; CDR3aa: CASGSTSGYEQYF; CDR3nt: TGTGCCAGCGGCTCGACTAGCGGCTACGAGCAGTACTTC
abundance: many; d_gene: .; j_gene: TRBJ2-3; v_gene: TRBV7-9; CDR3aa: CASRDLIYTDTQYF; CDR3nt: TGTGCCAGCAGGGACTTGATTTACACAGATACGCAGTATTTT
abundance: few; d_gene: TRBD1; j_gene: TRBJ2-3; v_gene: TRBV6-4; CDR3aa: CASSAGQGADTQYF; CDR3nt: TGTGCCAGCAGCGCTGGACAGGGGGCGGATACGCAGTATTTT
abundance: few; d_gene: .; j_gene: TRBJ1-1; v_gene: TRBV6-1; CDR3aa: CASRRGAEAFF; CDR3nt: TGTGCCAGCAGGAGGGGTGCTGAAGCTTTCTTT
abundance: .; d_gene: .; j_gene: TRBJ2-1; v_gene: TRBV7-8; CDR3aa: CASSPRLGASKFQFF; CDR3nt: TGTGCCAGCAGCCCGAGACTAGGGGCTTCGAAGTTTCAGTTCTTC
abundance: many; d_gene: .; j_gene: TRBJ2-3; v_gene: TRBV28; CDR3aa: CASSTLETSTDTQYF; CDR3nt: TGTGCCAGCAGTACACTTGAAACTAGCACAGATACGCAGTATTTT
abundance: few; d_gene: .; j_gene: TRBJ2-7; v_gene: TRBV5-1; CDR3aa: CANSDWRVGNEQYF; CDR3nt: TGCGCCAACAGCGATTGGAGGGTGGGCAACGAGCAGTACTTC
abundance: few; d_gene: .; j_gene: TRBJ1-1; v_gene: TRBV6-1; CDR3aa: CASTGESVRTFF; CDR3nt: TGTGCCAGCACTGGAGAATCGGTTCGAACTTTCTTT
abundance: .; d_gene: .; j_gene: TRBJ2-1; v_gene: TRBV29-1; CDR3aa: CSAYDVGDEQFF; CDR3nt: TGCAGCGCTTACGACGTGGGCGATGAGCAGTTCTTC
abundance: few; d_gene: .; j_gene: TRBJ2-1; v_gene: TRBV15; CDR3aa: CATSRDRSVYNEQFF; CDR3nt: TGTGCCACCAGCAGAGATCGTAGCGTTTACAATGAGCAGTTCTTC
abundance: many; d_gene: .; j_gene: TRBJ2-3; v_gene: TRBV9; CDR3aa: CASSVGVQDTQYF; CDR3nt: TGTGCCAGCAGCGTAGGAGTCCAAGATACGCAGTATTTT
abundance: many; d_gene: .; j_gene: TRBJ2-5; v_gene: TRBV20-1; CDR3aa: CSARHPAETQYF; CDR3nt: TGCAGTGCCCGACATCCTGCGGAGACCCAGTACTTC
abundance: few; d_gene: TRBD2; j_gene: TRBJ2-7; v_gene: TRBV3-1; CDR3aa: CASSQEAGGHYEQYF; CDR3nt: TGTGCCAGCAGCCAAGAAGCGGGAGGGCACTACGAGCAGTACTTC
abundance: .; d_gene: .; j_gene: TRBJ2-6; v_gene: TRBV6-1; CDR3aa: CASSPRGGAEANVLTF; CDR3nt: TGTGCCAGCAGTCCCAGGGGGGGGGCGGAGGCCAACGTCCTGACTTTC
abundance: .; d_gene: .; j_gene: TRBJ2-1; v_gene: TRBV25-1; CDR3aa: CASRTYDTSFNNEQFF; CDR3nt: TGTGCCAGCAGGACATACGACACATCCTTTAACAATGAGCAGTTCTTC
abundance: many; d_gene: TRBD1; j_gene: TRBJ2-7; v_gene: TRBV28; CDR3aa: CASSSRGTGAPYEQYF; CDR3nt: TGTGCCAGCAGTTCCCGGGGGACAGGGGCCCCCTACGAGCAGTACTTC
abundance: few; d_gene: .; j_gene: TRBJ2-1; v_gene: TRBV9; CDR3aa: CASSPKGSYNEQFF; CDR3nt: TGTGCCAGCAGCCCCAAGGGGAGTTACAATGAGCAGTTCTTC
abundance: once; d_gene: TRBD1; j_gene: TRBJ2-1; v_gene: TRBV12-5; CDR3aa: CASGRSGGDEQFF; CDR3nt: TGTGCTAGTGGCCGTTCAGGGGGCGATGAGCAGTTCTTC
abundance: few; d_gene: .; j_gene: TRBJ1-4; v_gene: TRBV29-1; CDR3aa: CSVGGRGVWEKLFF; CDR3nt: TGCAGCGTTGGCGGCAGGGGTGTTTGGGAAAAACTGTTTTTT
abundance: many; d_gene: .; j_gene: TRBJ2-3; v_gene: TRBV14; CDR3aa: CASSYRERTDTQYF; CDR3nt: TGTGCCAGCAGCTACAGGGAAAGGACAGATACGCAGTATTTT
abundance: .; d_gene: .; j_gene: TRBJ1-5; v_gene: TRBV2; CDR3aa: CASNPRSNQPQHF; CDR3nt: TGTGCCAGCAACCCCCGTAGCAATCAGCCCCAGCATTTT
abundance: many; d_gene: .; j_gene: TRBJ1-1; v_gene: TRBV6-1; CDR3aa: CASSPARSTEAFF; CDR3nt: TGTGCCAGCAGTCCTGCCAGGTCCACTGAAGCTTTCTTT
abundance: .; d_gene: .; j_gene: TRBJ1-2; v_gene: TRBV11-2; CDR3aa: CASSLDGFSNYGYTF; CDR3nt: TGTGCCAGCAGCTTAGACGGGTTCTCAAACTATGGCTACACCTTC
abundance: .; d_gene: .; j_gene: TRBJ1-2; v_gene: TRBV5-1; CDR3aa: CASSYSQNYGYTF; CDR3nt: TGCGCCAGCAGCTACTCGCAGAACTATGGCTACACCTTC
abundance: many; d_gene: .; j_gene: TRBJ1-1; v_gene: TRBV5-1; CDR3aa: CASSTGTIHTEAFF; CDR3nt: TGCGCCAGCAGTACCGGGACCATCCACACTGAAGCTTTCTTT
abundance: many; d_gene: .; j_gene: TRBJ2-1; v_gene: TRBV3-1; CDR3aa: CASSQGLGEQFF; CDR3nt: TGTGCCAGCAGCCAGGGGCTTGGTGAGCAGTTCTTC
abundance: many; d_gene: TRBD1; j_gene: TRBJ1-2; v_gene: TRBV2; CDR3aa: CASRAGTGENYGYTF; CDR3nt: TGTGCCAGCAGGGCCGGGACAGGGGAAAACTATGGCTACACCTTC
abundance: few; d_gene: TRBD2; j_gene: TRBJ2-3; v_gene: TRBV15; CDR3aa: CATSERGPTDTQYF; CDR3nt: TGTGCCACCAGTGAGCGGGGGCCCACAGATACGCAGTATTTT
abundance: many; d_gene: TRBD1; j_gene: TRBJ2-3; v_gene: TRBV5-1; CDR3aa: CASSPGTGKDTQYF; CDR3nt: TGCGCCAGCAGCCCCGGGACAGGGAAGGATACGCAGTATTTT